The next 16 T cell receptor beta chains were all read from a single sample in a study of metastatic and nonmetastatic thyroid tumors. TCRdb re-clonotyped the PCR reads via MiXCR. The sample contains some 10,000 clones, less than 15% of which appear only once. Nobody among the patients had been given any treatment before thyroid surgery. Sequences were obtained from blood. The receptors were sampled from a female donor with papillary thyroid cancer or a benign thyroid nodule (not recorded which). Some clones in this sample may be carry-over from other donors' samples.

This clone was detected a few times. The chain couples TRBV27 to TRBJ1-2, with 10 bases aligning to TRBD1. CDR1 and CDR2 (germline): MNHEY, SMNVEV (reference sequence). V lost 11 bases and J lost 4; bases outside the gene matches: 4. This CDR3 comprises 12 residues. CDR3 region: CAGRQGAYGYTF. CDR3 in DNA: TGTGCCGGGCGACAGGGGGCCTATGGCTACACCTTC.

There are many counts of this clone. One end of the junction fails to match germline, which may point to a read error. The chain couples TRBV6-5 to TRBJ2-4; unclear D gene. Germline assignment: CDR1 MNHEY and CDR2 SVGAGI. CDR3 length equals 13 residues. The CDR3 DNA sequence: TGTGCCAGCAGTTACTCGGGAAGTACCCCCCTTTGCTTC. It encodes CASSYSGSTPLCF.

This clone appeared many times. The J gene is TRBJ1-2, the V gene TRBV5-5, with 9 bases fitting TRBD1. With V trimmed by 0 bases and J by 11 bases, 14 bases remained unmatched. Germline V gene lookup returns CDR1 SGHKS and CDR2 YYEKEE (reference sequence). The CDR3 is made up of 16 amino acids. CDR3 sequence: CASSLAVTGGAGWYTF. The CDR3 region has the DNA TGTGCCAGCAGCTTGGCCGTAACAGGGGGCGCCGGGTGGTACACCTTC.

This clone rates as medium-sized (0.01 to 0.1%). V and J are TRBV6-1 and TRBJ2-7; no definite D call. The V and J ends lost 9 bases and 1 base respectively, with 16 bases between them. Germline assignment: CDR1 MNHNS and CDR2 SASEGT. The CDR3 sequence is 14 residues long. The CDR3, as DNA: TGTGCCAGACTTGAGGATAGTTTGTCCTACGAGCAGTACTTC. It translates to CARLEDSLSYEQYF.

The rearrangement links TRBV20-1 to TRBJ1-5; no reliable D call. CDR1 is DFQATT and CDR2 is SNEGSKA in the germline V gene (reference sequence). V was clipped by 2 bases and J by 0 bases, with 14 bases between them. The CDR3 extends over 16 amino acids. The CDR3 DNA follows: TGCAGTGCTAGATCTCGGGAATTTTATAGCAATCAGCCCCAGCATTTT. This codes for CSARSREFYSNQPQHF.

This clone occurred once. This chain connects TRBV7-2 to TRBJ2-1, with D possibly being TRBD2 (5 bases). Trimming removed 4 bases from V and 2 bases from J, with 15 bases in between. Germline assignment: CDR1 SGHTA and CDR2 FQGNSA. The CDR3 has 16 amino acids. CDR3 in DNA: TGTGCCAGCAGCTACCTTATCTGGGAGACCTACAATGAGCAGTTCTTC. Amino acids: CASSYLIWETYNEQFF. The variable domain in full, completed from reference TRBV7-2 and TRBJ2-1, reads GAGVSQSPSNKVTEKGKDVELRCDPISGHTALYWYRQSLGQGLEFLIYFQGNSAPDKSGLPSDRFSAERTGGSVSTLTIQRTQQEDSAVYLCASSYLIWETYNEQFFGPGTRLTVL.

This clone counts as medium-sized. The chain couples TRBV19 to TRBJ1-2, with D perhaps matching TRBD1 (5 bases). The CDR3 spans 12 residues. Germline values: CDR1 LNHDA, CDR2 SQIVND (reference sequence). Trimming cost V 5 bases and J 7 bases, with 11 bases left between them. This CDR3 is CASSPPGSGYTF. The CDR3 DNA is TGTGCCAGTAGTCCTCCAGGGAGTGGCTACACCTTC.

This clone was counted many times. This sequence joins TRBV20-1 and TRBJ2-5, with D perhaps being TRBD1 or TRBD2 (6 bases each). Germline-derived CDR1 and CDR2 are DFQATT and SNEGSKA (reference sequence). The V end lost 6 bases, the J end lost 1 base, and 21 bases lay between the germline ends. The CDR3 consists of 16 residues. The chain's CDR3 is CSAESIRGGSQETQYF. CDR3 sequence (DNA): TGCAGTGCGGAATCAATAAGAGGGGGGAGCCAAGAGACCCAGTACTTC.

Many counts were recorded for this clone. The chain joins TRBV20-1 to TRBJ2-1; 8 bases map to TRBD2. The CDR3 runs 14 residues. Losses at the gene ends were 6 bases for V and 0 bases for J; bases not matched to a gene: 4. The germline CDR1 and CDR2 sequences are DFQATT and SNEGSKA (reference sequence). CDR3 residues: CSALSGGSYNEQFF. Here the CDR3 DNA reads TGCAGTGCCCTGAGCGGGGGCTCCTACAATGAGCAGTTCTTC.

This clone is labeled medium-sized. This sequence joins TRBV6-5 and TRBJ1-1, with D possibly matching TRBD1 (5 bases). The V end was cut by 0 bases, the J end by 8 bases, with 13 bases between. The CDR3 sequence is 14 residues long. The germline gives CDR1 MNHEY, CDR2 SVGAGI. The CDR3 protein is CASSYSNGREEAFF. The DNA for the CDR3 is TGTGCCAGCAGTTACTCGAACGGCAGGGAAGAAGCTTTCTTT.

Relative to its sample, this clone is medium-sized. The chain recombines TRBV10-1 with TRBJ2-1; D might be TRBD2 (5 bases). Trimming left V 2 bases short and J 9 bases short, with 11 bases between. CDR1 WNHNN and CDR2 SYGVQD come from the germline V gene (reference sequence). The CDR3 contains 13 residues. The CDR3 sequence is CASSEQLRGEQFF. The CDR3 nucleotides are TGCGCCAGCAGTGAGCAACTTCGGGGTGAGCAGTTCTTC.

This clone was seen ten or more times. This chain connects TRBV20-1 to TRBJ2-5, with a weak D call TRBD2 (6 bases). V lost 3 bases to trimming and J lost 1 base, with 9 bases between them. CDR1 and CDR2 (germline): DFQATT, SNEGSKA (reference sequence). The length of the CDR3 is 13 residues. The CDR3 coding sequence is TGCAGTGCTAGCCAGCGGGCCCAAGAGACCCAGTACTTC. This translates into CSASQRAQETQYF.

The table lists this clone with many counts. The chain combines TRBV20-1 with TRBJ2-3; no clear D. This CDR3 spans 12 amino acids. CDR1 and CDR2 (germline): DFQATT, SNEGSKA (reference sequence). V lost 6 bases, J lost 3 bases, and 10 bases lay in between. CDR3 in amino acids: CSALQSTDTQYF. As DNA, the CDR3 is TGCAGTGCCCTTCAGAGTACAGATACGCAGTATTTT.

This clone was seen a handful of times. The chain links TRBV6-1 to TRBJ1-5, with D possibly TRBD1 on 5 matching bases. Deletions cut 6 bases from V and 3 bases from J, with 9 bases between. The CDR3 spans 13 residues. In germline, CDR1 is MNHNS, CDR2 SASEGT. The CDR3 is CASSQDTNQPQHF. In DNA form, the CDR3 reads TGTGCCAGCAGCCAGGACACCAATCAGCCCCAGCATTTT.

This clone was recorded many times. The J gene is TRBJ1-5, the V gene TRBV18; unclear D gene. Per germline, CDR1 KGHSH and CDR2 LQKENI. Deletions cut 0 bases from V and 0 bases from J, with 6 bases between. The CDR3 contains 15 residues. CDR3 region: CASSPPGNSNQPQHF. Written as DNA, the CDR3 is TGTGCCAGCTCACCACCCGGGAATAGCAATCAGCCCCAGCATTTT.

This clone showed up many times. It may be a read error: a sequence one base away is much more abundant. The genes are TRBV4-2 and TRBJ2-6, with D unclear. CDR1 and CDR2 from the germline V gene are LGHNA and YNFKEQ. CDR3 size: 13 residues. The CDR3 DNA sequence: TGTGCCAGCACCGCCTTATTTTCGGACGTCCGGACTTTC. Translation gives CASTALFSDVRTF.